These T cell receptor beta chains were read from a single sample in a study of shared clonotypes between healthy human individuals. The protocol was immunoSEQ multiplex PCR, while the TCRdb copy is restricted to in-frame clones and leaves out a portion. The repertoire holds about 2 million clones, with about 95% as singletons. The sequenced sample consisted of naive CD8+ T cells sorted from blood. These receptor sequences come from a man aged 18 to 30 in good health. The CDR3 runs from the conserved cysteine through the conserved F or W. A D gene is named only where the DNA matches it firmly. Part of the rows lack a size; the others show once, few, many or a class for expanded clones.

j_gene: TRBJ2-1
d_gene: TRBD1
v_gene: TRBV11-2
abundance: .
CDR3nt: TGTGCCAGCAGCCCGCCACAGGGGTACAAGCAGTTCTTC
CDR3aa: CASSPPQGYKQFF

j_gene: TRBJ2-1
d_gene: .
v_gene: TRBV7-7
abundance: .
CDR3nt: TGTGCTAGCAGCTTAGATGACGGTGAGCAGTTCTTC
CDR3aa: CASSLDDGEQFF

j_gene: TRBJ1-4
d_gene: TRBD1
v_gene: TRBV5-4
abundance: .
CDR3nt: TGTGCCAGCAGCTTGACAGGGGAGGAACTGTTTTTT
CDR3aa: CASSLTGEELFF

j_gene: TRBJ2-3
d_gene: .
v_gene: TRBV2
abundance: .
CDR3nt: TGTGCCAGCAGTACTAGCCCTAGCACAGATACGCAGTATTTT
CDR3aa: CASSTSPSTDTQYF

j_gene: TRBJ1-1
d_gene: .
v_gene: TRBV28
abundance: .
CDR3nt: TGTGCCAGCAGCTTCCCGAGAGGGGCAGCGACCTTCATGAACACTGAAGCTTTCTTT
CDR3aa: CASSFPRGAATFMNTEAFF

j_gene: TRBJ1-2
d_gene: .
v_gene: TRBV30
abundance: .
CDR3nt: TGTGCCTGGAGTGTACCGCAAAACTATGGCTACACCTTC
CDR3aa: CAWSVPQNYGYTF

j_gene: TRBJ2-7
d_gene: TRBD2
v_gene: TRBV5-1
abundance: .
CDR3nt: TGCGCCAGCAGCGGAACCGGGACTAGCGGGGGGTCTTACGAGCAGTACTTC
CDR3aa: CASSGTGTSGGSYEQYF

j_gene: TRBJ1-2
d_gene: TRBD1
v_gene: TRBV5-1
abundance: .
CDR3nt: TGCGCCAGCAGCCCGTCAGGGGGCGCGGATGGCTACACCTTC
CDR3aa: CASSPSGGADGYTF

j_gene: TRBJ1-2
d_gene: .
v_gene: TRBV4-1
abundance: .
CDR3nt: TGCGCCAGCAGCCAAGATCCTAGGGGCTACACCTTC
CDR3aa: CASSQDPRGYTF

j_gene: TRBJ2-2
d_gene: TRBD1
v_gene: TRBV29-1
abundance: .
CDR3nt: TGCAGCGTTGAACTGAGGGACAGGGGGCGGAGTACCGGGGAGCTGTTTTTT
CDR3aa: CSVELRDRGRSTGELFF

j_gene: TRBJ2-1
d_gene: .
v_gene: TRBV29-1
abundance: .
CDR3nt: TGCAGCGTTGACGACTCTACCGGGGGCCACAATGAGCAGTTCTTC
CDR3aa: CSVDDSTGGHNEQFF

j_gene: TRBJ1-5
d_gene: .
v_gene: TRBV21-1
abundance: once
CDR3nt: TGTGCCAGCAGCAAAGGGCAGTCGAGATGCAATCAGCCCCAGCATTTT
CDR3aa: CASSKGQSRCNQPQHF

j_gene: TRBJ1-2
d_gene: TRBD1
v_gene: TRBV27
abundance: .
CDR3nt: TGTGCCAGCAGATTTCTTGGACAGGGGGTCTATGGCTACACCTTC
CDR3aa: CASRFLGQGVYGYTF

j_gene: TRBJ2-7
d_gene: TRBD2
v_gene: TRBV6-5
abundance: .
CDR3nt: TGTGCCAGCAGTTTTTGGGGGAGGGCATCCTACGAGCAGTACTTC
CDR3aa: CASSFWGRASYEQYF

j_gene: TRBJ1-3
d_gene: .
v_gene: TRBV7-4
abundance: .
CDR3nt: TGTGCCAGCGCCAGACAGCTATACTCTGGAAACACCATATATTTT
CDR3aa: CASARQLYSGNTIYF

j_gene: TRBJ2-5
d_gene: TRBD2
v_gene: TRBV2
abundance: .
CDR3nt: TGTGCCAGCAGGGAACCGGGACTAGCGCTCGGACCTCAAGAGACCCAGTACTTC
CDR3aa: CASREPGLALGPQETQYF

j_gene: TRBJ1-1
d_gene: .
v_gene: TRBV27
abundance: .
CDR3nt: TGTGCCAGCGGACCCGGGGGGAACACTGAAGCTTTCTTT
CDR3aa: CASGPGGNTEAFF

j_gene: TRBJ2-7
d_gene: TRBD2
v_gene: TRBV6-1
abundance: .
CDR3nt: TGTGCCAGCAGTGAGTTAGCGGGGGCCTACGAGCAGTACTTC
CDR3aa: CASSELAGAYEQYF

j_gene: TRBJ2-7
d_gene: TRBD2
v_gene: TRBV4-3
abundance: .
CDR3nt: TGCGCCAGCAGCCAAGGGCTAGCGGGAGTACTCTACGAGCAGTACTTC
CDR3aa: CASSQGLAGVLYEQYF

j_gene: TRBJ1-3
d_gene: .
v_gene: TRBV9
abundance: .
CDR3nt: TGTGCCAGCAGCGTAGCAGATACTGGAAACACCATATATTTT
CDR3aa: CASSVADTGNTIYF

j_gene: TRBJ2-1
d_gene: TRBD2
v_gene: TRBV27
abundance: .
CDR3nt: TGTGCCAGCAGTTTCTTGTCCCCACTAGCGTCCGGGGATGAGCAGTTCTTC
CDR3aa: CASSFLSPLASGDEQFF

j_gene: TRBJ2-1
d_gene: TRBD2
v_gene: TRBV7-9
abundance: .
CDR3nt: TGTGCCATCCATCTCGCGACTAGCAGAATCAATGAGCAGTTCTTC
CDR3aa: CAIHLATSRINEQFF

j_gene: TRBJ1-4
d_gene: TRBD1
v_gene: TRBV30
abundance: .
CDR3nt: TGTGCCTGGGTCGATCGGGCAGGGGGTGGAAAACTGTTTTTT
CDR3aa: CAWVDRAGGGKLFF

j_gene: TRBJ2-7
d_gene: TRBD1
v_gene: TRBV5-1
abundance: once
CDR3nt: TGCGCCAGCAGCGAATCCCCGGGACAGGGGACCTACGAGCAGTACTTC
CDR3aa: CASSESPGQGTYEQYF

j_gene: TRBJ2-7
d_gene: .
v_gene: TRBV5-4
abundance: .
CDR3nt: TGTGCCAGCAGCGTCCGGGACGGACTTTACGAGCAGTACTTC
CDR3aa: CASSVRDGLYEQYF

j_gene: TRBJ2-7
d_gene: .
v_gene: TRBV5-1
abundance: .
CDR3nt: TGCGCCAGCAGCTCCGGGGACGGAACCTACGAGCAGTACTTC
CDR3aa: CASSSGDGTYEQYF

j_gene: TRBJ2-2
d_gene: .
v_gene: TRBV6-1
abundance: once
CDR3nt: TGTGCCATCACGGACAGATCGAACACCGGGGAGCTGTTTTTT
CDR3aa: CAITDRSNTGELFF

j_gene: TRBJ2-7
d_gene: .
v_gene: TRBV29-1
abundance: .
CDR3nt: TGCAGCGTTAGGACGATAAGCTCCTACGAGCAGTACTTC
CDR3aa: CSVRTISSYEQYF

j_gene: TRBJ2-3
d_gene: .
v_gene: TRBV2
abundance: .
CDR3nt: TGTGCCAGCAGTGATGAAAGTTATACGCAGTATTTT
CDR3aa: CASSDESYTQYF

j_gene: TRBJ2-6
d_gene: TRBD1
v_gene: TRBV27
abundance: .
CDR3nt: TGTGCCAGCGGGGACAGAATCTCTGGGGCCAACGTCCTGACTTTC
CDR3aa: CASGDRISGANVLTF

j_gene: TRBJ2-2
d_gene: .
v_gene: TRBV27
abundance: few
CDR3nt: TGTGCCAGCTATGCAGTCTACACCGGGGAGCTGTTTTTT
CDR3aa: CASYAVYTGELFF

j_gene: TRBJ1-2
d_gene: .
v_gene: TRBV19
abundance: .
CDR3nt: TGTGCCAGTAGTATGGACCGAGACTATGGCTACACCTTC
CDR3aa: CASSMDRDYGYTF

j_gene: TRBJ2-2
d_gene: TRBD1
v_gene: TRBV19
abundance: once
CDR3nt: TGTGCCAGTAGTTTCGGACAGGCCACCGGGGAGCTGTTTTTT
CDR3aa: CASSFGQATGELFF

j_gene: TRBJ1-5
d_gene: .
v_gene: TRBV5-4
abundance: .
CDR3nt: TGTGCCAGCAGCTTGGCGCCCGACGATCAGCCCCAGCATTTT
CDR3aa: CASSLAPDDQPQHF

j_gene: TRBJ2-5
d_gene: .
v_gene: TRBV19
abundance: .
CDR3nt: TGTGCCCTAAGGACAGGGAGGGAAGAGACCCAGTACTTC
CDR3aa: CALRTGREETQYF

j_gene: TRBJ2-7
d_gene: TRBD2
v_gene: TRBV4-1
abundance: .
CDR3nt: TGCGCCAGCAGCCAAGACCCTAGCGGCTTATACGAGCAGTACTTC
CDR3aa: CASSQDPSGLYEQYF

j_gene: TRBJ2-2
d_gene: .
v_gene: TRBV9
abundance: .
CDR3nt: TGTGCCAGCTCAGCAACCGGGGAGCTGTTTTTT
CDR3aa: CASSATGELFF

j_gene: TRBJ2-7
d_gene: .
v_gene: TRBV4-1
abundance: .
CDR3nt: TGCGCCAGCAGCCCGATGGAGGGCTCCTACGAGCAGTACTTC
CDR3aa: CASSPMEGSYEQYF

j_gene: TRBJ2-1
d_gene: .
v_gene: TRBV4-1
abundance: .
CDR3nt: TGCGCCAGCAGCCAAGAGGGGGGTGACAATGAGCAGTTCTTC
CDR3aa: CASSQEGGDNEQFF

j_gene: TRBJ1-1
d_gene: .
v_gene: TRBV14
abundance: .
CDR3nt: TGTGCCAGCAGCGTACGATCTTTGGGCAGGCAAGGACAAAGGACTGAAGCTTTCTTT
CDR3aa: CASSVRSLGRQGQRTEAFF

j_gene: TRBJ2-3
d_gene: TRBD2
v_gene: TRBV10-2
abundance: .
CDR3nt: TGCGCCAGCAGTACTAGCGGGGGGGGCACAGATACGCAGTATTTT
CDR3aa: CASSTSGGGTDTQYF

j_gene: TRBJ1-2
d_gene: .
v_gene: TRBV11-3
abundance: once
CDR3nt: TGTGCCAGCAGCCTTATTCCAGGGGAAATATCCTTC
CDR3aa: CASSLIPGEISF

j_gene: TRBJ2-7
d_gene: .
v_gene: TRBV28
abundance: .
CDR3nt: TGTGCCAGCAGTACCGACCTTGAGGGAGAAACCTACGAGCAGTACTTC
CDR3aa: CASSTDLEGETYEQYF

j_gene: TRBJ2-7
d_gene: TRBD2
v_gene: TRBV9
abundance: .
CDR3nt: TGTGCCAGCAGCGACGTAGAGGCTAGCGGGGGGATCTACGAGCAGTACTTC
CDR3aa: CASSDVEASGGIYEQYF

j_gene: TRBJ1-2
d_gene: TRBD1
v_gene: TRBV30
abundance: .
CDR3nt: TGTGCCTGGGAGGCCCCCGGACAGGGTAGCTACACCTTC
CDR3aa: CAWEAPGQGSYTF

j_gene: TRBJ2-5
d_gene: .
v_gene: TRBV29-1
abundance: .
CDR3nt: TGCAGCGTTGTAATCTGGGACGACGCGGAGACCCAGTACTTC
CDR3aa: CSVVIWDDAETQYF

j_gene: TRBJ2-2
d_gene: TRBD1
v_gene: TRBV6-4
abundance: .
CDR3nt: TGTGCCAGCAGGACAGGGGGAGAGGGCGGGGAGCTGTTTTTT
CDR3aa: CASRTGGEGGELFF

j_gene: TRBJ2-1
d_gene: TRBD2
v_gene: TRBV27
abundance: .
CDR3nt: TGTGCCAGCAGAGATATAGCGGGAGAGGTCTACAATGAGCAGTTCTTC
CDR3aa: CASRDIAGEVYNEQFF

j_gene: TRBJ1-2
d_gene: .
v_gene: TRBV7-9
abundance: once
CDR3nt: TGTGCCAGCAGCTTATTGACGGTAGAGGGCCCGGGGGGCTACACCTTC
CDR3aa: CASSLLTVEGPGGYTF

j_gene: TRBJ1-1
d_gene: .
v_gene: TRBV5-4
abundance: .
CDR3nt: TGTGCCAGCAGCTTGAATGAGGGCTACACTGAAGCTTTCTTT
CDR3aa: CASSLNEGYTEAFF

j_gene: TRBJ1-1
d_gene: .
v_gene: TRBV7-9
abundance: .
CDR3nt: TGTGCCAGCAGCTTAGATTGGTCTTTAGGTGACACTGAAGCTTTCTTT
CDR3aa: CASSLDWSLGDTEAFF

j_gene: TRBJ2-5
d_gene: .
v_gene: TRBV11-2
abundance: .
CDR3nt: TGTGCCAGCAGCGTCGGACTCCTAAGGGAGACCCAGTACTTC
CDR3aa: CASSVGLLRETQYF

j_gene: TRBJ2-7
d_gene: .
v_gene: TRBV6-1
abundance: .
CDR3nt: TGTGCCAGCACCCTGACGAGGACGGCAGCCTACGAGCAGTACTTC
CDR3aa: CASTLTRTAAYEQYF

j_gene: TRBJ2-7
d_gene: .
v_gene: TRBV10-2
abundance: .
CDR3nt: TGCGCCAGCAGTGATCGGGTCTCCTACGAGCAGTACTTC
CDR3aa: CASSDRVSYEQYF

j_gene: TRBJ2-1
d_gene: .
v_gene: TRBV27
abundance: .
CDR3nt: TGTGCCAGCAGTCTAGCGATCTCCCGCGAGCAGTTCTTC
CDR3aa: CASSLAISREQFF

j_gene: TRBJ2-5
d_gene: .
v_gene: TRBV6-5
abundance: .
CDR3nt: TGTGCCAGCAGTTACTCTAATCTCCCCCTAAGAGAGACCCAGTACTTC
CDR3aa: CASSYSNLPLRETQYF

j_gene: TRBJ2-6
d_gene: TRBD1
v_gene: TRBV2
abundance: once
CDR3nt: TGTGCCACCCAAACCTCCAACTCCGGGACAGGGACGTCCGGGGCCAACGTCCTGACTTTC
CDR3aa: CATQTSNSGTGTSGANVLTF

j_gene: TRBJ1-1
d_gene: .
v_gene: TRBV5-1
abundance: once
CDR3nt: TGCGCCAGCAGCTTTGGGGATGGATCGAACACTGAAGCTTTCTTT
CDR3aa: CASSFGDGSNTEAFF

j_gene: TRBJ2-7
d_gene: .
v_gene: TRBV6-1
abundance: .
CDR3nt: TGTGCCAGCAGTGAGGAGGCGCGGCTAACCTACGAGCAGTACTTC
CDR3aa: CASSEEARLTYEQYF

j_gene: TRBJ1-5
d_gene: .
v_gene: TRBV4-1
abundance: .
CDR3nt: TGCGCCAGCAGCCAAGTGGGAGGGGGCAATCAGCCCCAGCATTTT
CDR3aa: CASSQVGGGNQPQHF